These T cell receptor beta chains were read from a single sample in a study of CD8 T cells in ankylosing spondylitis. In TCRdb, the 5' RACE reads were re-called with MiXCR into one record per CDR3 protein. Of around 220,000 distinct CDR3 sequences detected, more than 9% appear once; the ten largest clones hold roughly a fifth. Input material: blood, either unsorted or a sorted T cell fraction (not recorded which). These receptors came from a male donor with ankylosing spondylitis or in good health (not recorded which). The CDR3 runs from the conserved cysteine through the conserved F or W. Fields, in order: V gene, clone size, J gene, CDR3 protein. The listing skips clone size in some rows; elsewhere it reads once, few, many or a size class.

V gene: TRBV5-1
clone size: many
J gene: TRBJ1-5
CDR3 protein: CASSLDGVGGNQPQHF

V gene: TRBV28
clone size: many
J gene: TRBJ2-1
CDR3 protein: CASSSKMQGPDNEQFF

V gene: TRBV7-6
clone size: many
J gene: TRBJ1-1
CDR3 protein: CASSLADGDTEAFF

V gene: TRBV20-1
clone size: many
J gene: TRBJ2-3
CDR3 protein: CSVSTGLAGEDTQYF

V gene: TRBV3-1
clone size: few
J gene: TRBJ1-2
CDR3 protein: CASSQDFGAAPRGYTF

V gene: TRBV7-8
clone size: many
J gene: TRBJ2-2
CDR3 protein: CASSPRVPTNTGELFF

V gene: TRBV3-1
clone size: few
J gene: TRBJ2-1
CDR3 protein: CASSPLGTAQFF

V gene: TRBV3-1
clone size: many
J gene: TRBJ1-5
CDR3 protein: CASSRSVLGGGQPQHF

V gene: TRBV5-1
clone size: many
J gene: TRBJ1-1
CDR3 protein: CASSLGGVTEAFF

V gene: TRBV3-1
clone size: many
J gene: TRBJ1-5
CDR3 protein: CASSPTGAEEQPQHF

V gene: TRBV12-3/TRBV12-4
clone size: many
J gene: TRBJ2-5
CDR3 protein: CASRTVVVAGEETQYF

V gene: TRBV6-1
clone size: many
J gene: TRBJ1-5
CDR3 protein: CASSEFGQGTQPQHF

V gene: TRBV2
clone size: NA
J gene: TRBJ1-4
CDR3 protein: CASNSRGTNEKLFF

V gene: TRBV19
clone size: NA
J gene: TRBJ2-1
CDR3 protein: CASSYGDRNNEQFF

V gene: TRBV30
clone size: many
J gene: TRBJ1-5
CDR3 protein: CAWSAGQYNQPQHF

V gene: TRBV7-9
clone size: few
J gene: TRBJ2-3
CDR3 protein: CASSSKGGQGADTQYF

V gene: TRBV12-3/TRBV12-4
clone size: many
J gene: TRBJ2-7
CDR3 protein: CASSLDGTSYEQYF

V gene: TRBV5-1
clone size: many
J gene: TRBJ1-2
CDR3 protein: CASRTTPPRGYTF

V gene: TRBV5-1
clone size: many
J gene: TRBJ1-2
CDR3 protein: CASSLEGGADGYTF

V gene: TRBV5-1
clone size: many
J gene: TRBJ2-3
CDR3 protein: CASSSQGSTDTQYF

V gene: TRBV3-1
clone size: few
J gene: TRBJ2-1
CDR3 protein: CASSQSRGGRYNEQFF

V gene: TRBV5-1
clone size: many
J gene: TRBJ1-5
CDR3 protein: CASSLAGGSSEPQHF

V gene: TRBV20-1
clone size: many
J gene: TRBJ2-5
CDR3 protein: CSARDSETQYF

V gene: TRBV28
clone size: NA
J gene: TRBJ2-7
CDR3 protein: CASSPQGLVEQYF

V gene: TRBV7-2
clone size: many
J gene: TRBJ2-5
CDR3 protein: CASSLVRTSSSRETQYF

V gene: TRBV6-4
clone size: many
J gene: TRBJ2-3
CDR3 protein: CASSDRTGSDTQYF

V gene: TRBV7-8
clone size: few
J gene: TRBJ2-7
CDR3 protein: CASSTDRVEQYF

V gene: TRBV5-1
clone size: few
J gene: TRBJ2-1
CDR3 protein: CASSLSGLSGQFF

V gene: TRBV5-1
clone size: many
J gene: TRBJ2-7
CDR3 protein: CASSPILGQGAVEQYF

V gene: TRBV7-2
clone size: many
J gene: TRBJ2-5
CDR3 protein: CASSLGSQETQYF

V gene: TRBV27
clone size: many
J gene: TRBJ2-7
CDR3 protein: CASSLSSSYYEQYF

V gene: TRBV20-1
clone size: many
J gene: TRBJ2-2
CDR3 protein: CSAIAGANTGELFF

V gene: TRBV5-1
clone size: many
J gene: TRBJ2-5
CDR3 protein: CASSLDFGLAGEPQETQYF

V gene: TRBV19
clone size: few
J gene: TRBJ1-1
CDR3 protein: CASSDGVRDTEAFF

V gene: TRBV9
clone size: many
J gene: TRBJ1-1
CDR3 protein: CASSAGSNTEAFF

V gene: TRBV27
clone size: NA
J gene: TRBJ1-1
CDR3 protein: CASRWNTEAFF

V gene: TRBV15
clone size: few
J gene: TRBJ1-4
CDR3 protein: CATSRDRDGANEKLFF

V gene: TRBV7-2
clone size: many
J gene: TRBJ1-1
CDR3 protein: CASSTSPGQGAGTEAFF

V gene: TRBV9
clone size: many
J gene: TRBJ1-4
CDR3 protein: CASSADTDEKLFF

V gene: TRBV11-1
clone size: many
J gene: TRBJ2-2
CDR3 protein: CASSSRNDRGRNTGELFF

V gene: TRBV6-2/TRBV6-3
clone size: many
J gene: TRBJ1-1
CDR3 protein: CASLAGYENTEAFF

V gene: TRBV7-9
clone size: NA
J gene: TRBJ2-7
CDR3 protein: CASSVLTGGLGEQYF

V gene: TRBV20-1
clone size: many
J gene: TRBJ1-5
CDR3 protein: CSARDQLGQPQHF

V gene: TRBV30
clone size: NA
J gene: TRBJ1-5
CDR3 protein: CAWSTGNSNQPQHF

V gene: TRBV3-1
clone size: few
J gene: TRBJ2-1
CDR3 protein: CASSTRQGPLDEQFF

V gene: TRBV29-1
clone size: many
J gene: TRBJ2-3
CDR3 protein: CSVLRADTQYF

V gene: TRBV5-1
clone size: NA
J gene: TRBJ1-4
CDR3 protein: CASSFVTGTVNEKLFF

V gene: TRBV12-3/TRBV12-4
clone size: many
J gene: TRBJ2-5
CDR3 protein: CASRLANQETQYF

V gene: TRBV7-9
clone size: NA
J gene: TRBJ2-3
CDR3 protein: CASSIGSGGGSDTQYF

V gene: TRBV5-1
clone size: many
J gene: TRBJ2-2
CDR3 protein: CASSLRLGKNTGELFF

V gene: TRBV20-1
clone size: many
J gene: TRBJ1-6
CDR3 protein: CSARDGQGALNSPLHF

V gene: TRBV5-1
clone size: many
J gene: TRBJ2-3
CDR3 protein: CASSTPGQGAYTQYF

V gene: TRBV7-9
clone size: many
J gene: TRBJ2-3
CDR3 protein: CASSPRQGTDTQYF

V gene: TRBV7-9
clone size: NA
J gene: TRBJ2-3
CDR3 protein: CASSLGDHNTDTQYF